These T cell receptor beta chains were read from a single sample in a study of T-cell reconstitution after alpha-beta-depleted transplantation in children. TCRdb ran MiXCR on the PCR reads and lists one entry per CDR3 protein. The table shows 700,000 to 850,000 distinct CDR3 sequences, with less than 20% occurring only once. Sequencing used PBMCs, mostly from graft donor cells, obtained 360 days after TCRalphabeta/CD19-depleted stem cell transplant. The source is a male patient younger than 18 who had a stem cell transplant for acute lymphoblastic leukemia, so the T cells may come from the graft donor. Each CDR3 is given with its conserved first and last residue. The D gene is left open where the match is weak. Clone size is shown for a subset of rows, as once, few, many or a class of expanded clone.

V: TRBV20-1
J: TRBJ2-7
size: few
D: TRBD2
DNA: TGCAGTGCTAGAGATCTGGGTAGCGGGTTCTCCTACGAGCAGTACTTC
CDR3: CSARDLGSGFSYEQYF

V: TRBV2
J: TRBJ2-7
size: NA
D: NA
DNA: TGTGCCAGCAGTGAGGGGGAGATCTACGAGCAGTACTTC
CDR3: CASSEGEIYEQYF

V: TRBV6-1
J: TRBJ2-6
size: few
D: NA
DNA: TGTGCCAGCAGTGAAGTAGGAACTGGGGCCAACGTCCTGACTTTC
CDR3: CASSEVGTGANVLTF

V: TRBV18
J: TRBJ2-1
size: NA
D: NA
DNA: TGTGCCAGCTCACCACCGTCTGGGGTCCCTGTCCATGAGCAGTTCTTC
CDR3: CASSPPSGVPVHEQFF

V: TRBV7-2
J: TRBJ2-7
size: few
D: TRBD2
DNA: TGTGCCAGCAGCTTACCGGGACTAGCGGGAGGAATCCACGAGCAGTACTTC
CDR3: CASSLPGLAGGIHEQYF

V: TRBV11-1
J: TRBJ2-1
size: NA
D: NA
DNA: TGTGCCAGCAGCCCGTTAGGTCGGGCTCGCCACGATGAGCAGTTCTTC
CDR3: CASSPLGRARHDEQFF

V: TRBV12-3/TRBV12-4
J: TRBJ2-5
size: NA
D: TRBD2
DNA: TGTGCCAGCAGTTTAAAAGCGGGAGACGGAGAGACCCAGTACTTC
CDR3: CASSLKAGDGETQYF

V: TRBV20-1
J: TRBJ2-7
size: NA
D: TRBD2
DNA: TGCAGTGCTCCCCGACTAGCGGGAGCCGACGAGCAGTACTTC
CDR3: CSAPRLAGADEQYF

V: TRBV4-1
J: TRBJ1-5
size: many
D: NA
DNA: TGCGCCAGCAGCCAACCTGTGAGTGTGCCCCTTGAGCCCCAGCATTTT
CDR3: CASSQPVSVPLEPQHF

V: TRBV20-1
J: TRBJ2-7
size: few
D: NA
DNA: TGCAGTGCGTTGCGGGGCTCCTACGAGCAGTACTTC
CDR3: CSALRGSYEQYF

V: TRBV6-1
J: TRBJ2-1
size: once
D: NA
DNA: TGTGCCAGCAGTGAAGCGGGAGAAGTTGAGCAGTTCTTC
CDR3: CASSEAGEVEQFF

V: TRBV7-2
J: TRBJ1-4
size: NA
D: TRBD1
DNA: TGTGCCAGCAGCTTATTTGGGACAGGGGTCCGGGATGAAAAACTGTTTTTT
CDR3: CASSLFGTGVRDEKLFF

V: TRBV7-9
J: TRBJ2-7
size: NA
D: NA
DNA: TGTGCCAGCAGCTTACCGGCCGCCCTTGGCGAGCAGTACTTC
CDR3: CASSLPAALGEQYF

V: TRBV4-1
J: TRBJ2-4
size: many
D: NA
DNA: TGCGCCAGCAGCCCGGCCCCGGGGACGGTAAACATTCAGTACTTC
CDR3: CASSPAPGTVNIQYF

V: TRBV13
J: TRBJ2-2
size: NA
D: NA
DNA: TGTGCCAGCAGCCTAGGGGCCCTCCGGGAGCTGTTTTTT
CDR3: CASSLGALRELFF

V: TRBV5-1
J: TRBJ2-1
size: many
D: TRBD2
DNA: TGCGCCAGCAGCATACTCTCTAGCGGGAGCGAATGGGGGGCCTACAATGAGCAGTTCTTC
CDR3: CASSILSSGSEWGAYNEQFF

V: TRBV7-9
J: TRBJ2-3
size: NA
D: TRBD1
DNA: TGTGCCAGCAGCTACCTGGACAGGGATATCACAGATACGCAGTATTTT
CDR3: CASSYLDRDITDTQYF

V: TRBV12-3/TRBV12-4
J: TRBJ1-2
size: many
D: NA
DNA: TGTGCCAGCAGTCGGCAAGGCCTTAACTATGGCTACACCTTC
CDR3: CASSRQGLNYGYTF

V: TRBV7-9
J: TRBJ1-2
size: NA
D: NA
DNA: TGTGCCAGCAGCTTAGGTTTGACAGCCTATGGCTACACCTTC
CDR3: CASSLGLTAYGYTF

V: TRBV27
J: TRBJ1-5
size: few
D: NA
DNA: TGTGCCAGCAGTTTATTAGACAATCAGCCCCAGCATTTT
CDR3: CASSLLDNQPQHF

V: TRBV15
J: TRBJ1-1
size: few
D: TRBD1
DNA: TGTGCCACCAGCAGGACGGGGTTTTGGACAGGTCGGGGCACTGAAGCTTTCTTT
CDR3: CATSRTGFWTGRGTEAFF

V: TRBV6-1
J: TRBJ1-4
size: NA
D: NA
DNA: TGTGCCAGCAGTCCATCAAGCAGGGTTTGGACTAATGAAAAACTGTTTTTT
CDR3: CASSPSSRVWTNEKLFF

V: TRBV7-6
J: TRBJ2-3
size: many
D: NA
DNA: TGTGCCAGCAGCCAGAATTGGGGGAGACGGACAGATACGCAGTATTTT
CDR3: CASSQNWGRRTDTQYF

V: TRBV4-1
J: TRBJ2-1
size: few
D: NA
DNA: TGCGCCAGCAGCCAATTAGGTGCTACACGCGATGAGCAGTTCTTC
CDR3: CASSQLGATRDEQFF